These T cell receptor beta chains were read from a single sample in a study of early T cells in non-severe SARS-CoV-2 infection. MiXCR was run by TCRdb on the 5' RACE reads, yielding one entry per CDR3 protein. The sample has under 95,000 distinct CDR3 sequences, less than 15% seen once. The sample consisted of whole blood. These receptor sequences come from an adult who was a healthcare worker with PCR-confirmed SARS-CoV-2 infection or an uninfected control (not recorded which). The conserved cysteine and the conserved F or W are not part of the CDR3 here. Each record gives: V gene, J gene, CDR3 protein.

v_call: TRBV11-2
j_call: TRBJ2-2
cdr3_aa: ASSMDPHRELF

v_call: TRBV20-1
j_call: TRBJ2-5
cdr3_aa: SASVLAGLKSQETQY

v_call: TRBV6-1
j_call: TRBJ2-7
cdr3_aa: ASRGRIPGEQY

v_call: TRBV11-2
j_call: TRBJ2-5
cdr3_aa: ASSTRDYPRGTQY

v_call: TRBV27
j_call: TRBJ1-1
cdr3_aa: ASRTIIKNTEAF

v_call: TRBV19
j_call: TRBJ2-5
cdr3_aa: ASTEGLGPQETQY

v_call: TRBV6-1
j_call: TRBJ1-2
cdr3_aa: ASSEKTEWNYGYT

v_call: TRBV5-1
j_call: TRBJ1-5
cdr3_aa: ASSLEVATGGYQPQH

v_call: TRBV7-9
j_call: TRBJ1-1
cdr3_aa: ASSLVWEATEAF

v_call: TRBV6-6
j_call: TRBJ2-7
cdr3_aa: ASSTMDYEQY

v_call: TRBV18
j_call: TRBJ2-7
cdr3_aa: ASSPRDRVSYEQY

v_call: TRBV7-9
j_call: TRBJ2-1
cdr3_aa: ASSLHLAGGSYNEQF

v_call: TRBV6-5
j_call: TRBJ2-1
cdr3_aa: ASSYTSFNEQF

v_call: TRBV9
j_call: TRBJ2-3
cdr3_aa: ASSAAQGGTDTQY

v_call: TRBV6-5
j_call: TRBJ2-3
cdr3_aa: ATKISEGRDSQY

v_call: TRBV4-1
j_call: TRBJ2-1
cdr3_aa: ASSQGYSLAGNEQF

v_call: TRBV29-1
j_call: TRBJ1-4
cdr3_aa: SVWDSHEKLF

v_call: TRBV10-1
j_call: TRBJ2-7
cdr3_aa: ASSESAYEQY

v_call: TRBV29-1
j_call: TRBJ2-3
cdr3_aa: SGRGLAASTDTQY

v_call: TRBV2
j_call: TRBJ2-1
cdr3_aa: ASSDSYNEQF

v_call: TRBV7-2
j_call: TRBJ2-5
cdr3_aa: ASSFQGDWRGQY

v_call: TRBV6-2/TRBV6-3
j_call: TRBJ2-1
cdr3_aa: AISETELGYNEQF

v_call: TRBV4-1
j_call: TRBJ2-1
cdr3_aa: ASSQGREGPYNEQF

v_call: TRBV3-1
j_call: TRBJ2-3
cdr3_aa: ASSPTRDYLTDTQY

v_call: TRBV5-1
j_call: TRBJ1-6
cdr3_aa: ASSLSEGGRTRSPLH

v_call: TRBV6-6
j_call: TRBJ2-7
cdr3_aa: ASGRPGTAYEQY

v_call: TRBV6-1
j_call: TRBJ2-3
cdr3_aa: ATRPGTSGPDTQY

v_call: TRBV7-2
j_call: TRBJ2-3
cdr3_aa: ASSLGAGGPTDTQY

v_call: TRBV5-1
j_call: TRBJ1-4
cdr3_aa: ASSRDRATEKLF

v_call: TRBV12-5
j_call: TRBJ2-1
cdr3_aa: ASGLTSGGRYEQF

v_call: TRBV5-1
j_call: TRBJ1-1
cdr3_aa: ASSPGLQNTEAF

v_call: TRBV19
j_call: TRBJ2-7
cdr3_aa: ASSVYSGPTYEQY

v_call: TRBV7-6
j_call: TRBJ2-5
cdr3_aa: ASSRSGGTLQETQY

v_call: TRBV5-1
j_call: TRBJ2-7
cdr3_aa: ASSITGTALSYEQY

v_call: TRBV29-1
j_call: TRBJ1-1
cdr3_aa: SGGGGQLYTEAF

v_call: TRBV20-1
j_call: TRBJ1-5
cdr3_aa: SARDRADSNQPQH

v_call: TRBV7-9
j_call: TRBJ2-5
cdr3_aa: ASSLVSGALQETQY

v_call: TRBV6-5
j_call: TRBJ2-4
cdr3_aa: ASSATGSRKNIQY

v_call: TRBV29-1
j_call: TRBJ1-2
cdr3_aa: SVEDGPYGYT

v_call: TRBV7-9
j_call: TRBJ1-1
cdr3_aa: ASSLASSGTEAF

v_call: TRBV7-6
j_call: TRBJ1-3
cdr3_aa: ASRPGSSGNTIY

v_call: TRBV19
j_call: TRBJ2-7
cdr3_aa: ASSVQGRYYEQY

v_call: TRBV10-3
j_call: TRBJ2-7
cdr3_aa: AIRPGQGLAGGDREQY

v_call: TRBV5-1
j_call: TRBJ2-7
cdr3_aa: ASSPSTSGSYEQY

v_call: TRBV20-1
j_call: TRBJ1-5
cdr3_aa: SALDRGAPYSNQPQH